This T cell receptor beta chain was found in a study of shared clonotypes between healthy human individuals. Overall study context: CD8 memory received one plate per donor, CD8 naive two, CD4 memory three and CD4 naive three. Study observations and caveats: Sequencing depth was expected to influence donor clonotype sharing. It was the non-shared clonotypes that had lower generation probabilities than clonotypes shared by all four donors.

As for this clone: The antigen is unknown.

Germline CDR1 MNHNS, CDR2 SASEGT. The CDR3 spans 14 residues. V was clipped by 6 bases and J by 4 bases, with 15 bases between them. Naivety among CD8 cells was defined by CD45RO negativity and positive CCR7 selection, thereby excluding terminally differentiated effector memory CD45RA+ cells. Authors' analysis steps: Junction-only sequences produced by ImmunoSEQ had no quality scores, so filtering differed. Some clones are missing from TCRdb's copy, which holds only in-frame ones; the method was immunoSEQ multiplex PCR. V and J calls and clone size are given by that table; D and trimming were obtained from the DNA. The sample lists about 1,800,000 clones; around 96% were seen once.

The chain joins TRBV6-1 to TRBJ2-5, with a possible D match to TRBD2 (6 bases). This sequence was found in a man between 18 and 35 years old in good health. The sequenced sample consisted of naive CD8+ T cells sorted from blood. The CDR3: CASSPVGLGETQYF. CDR3 sequence (DNA): TGTGCCAGCAGCCCCGTGGGACTTGGAGAGACCCAGTACTTC.